A single sample is the source of the 20 T cell receptor beta chains below, sequenced in a study of T cell responses to AZD1222 COVID-19 vaccine. Libraries were prepared by immunoSEQ multiplex PCR; TCRdb keeps only in-frame clonotypes and omits some of them. The sample has 100,000 or so clones, approximately 86% seen once. Specimen: peripheral blood, collected on day 0 of AZD1222 vaccination. These receptor sequences come from an adult in good health.

CDR3 amino acids: CASSYSRRTGYEQYF. DNA for the CDR3: TGTGCCAGCAGTTACTCCCGACGGACTGGCTACGAGCAGTACTTC. The chain carries TRBV6-5 and TRBJ2-7; possible D gene TRBD2, 5 bases. The CDR3 has 15 amino acids. V shed 0 bases and J shed 3 bases, with 12 bases lying between them. Germline-derived CDR1 and CDR2 are MNHEY and SVGAGI.

The chain links TRBV19 to TRBJ2-7; D may be TRBD1 (6 bases). This CDR3 spans 13 amino acids. V lost 5 bases and J 5 bases, leaving 13 bases between the germline ends. Germline CDR1 LNHDA, CDR2 SQIVND (reference sequence). The CDR3 sequence: CASSRPGQHEQYF. CDR3 in DNA: TGTGCCAGTAGTCGGCCGGGACAACACGAGCAGTACTTC.

The table lists this clone with a count of one. The chain carries TRBV9 and TRBJ2-7, with 9 positions matching TRBD2. CDR1 is SGDLS, CDR2 YYNGEE, per germline. CDR3 length: 15 amino acids. J lost 0 bases, V lost 3 bases, and 4 bases had no gene match. CDR3 region: CASSDGTSSSYEQYF. The CDR3 region has the DNA TGTGCCAGCAGCGACGGGACTAGCAGCTCCTACGAGCAGTACTTC.

This rearrangement joins TRBV29-1 to TRBJ1-1; 10 bases fit TRBD1. The germline gives CDR1 SQVTM, CDR2 ANQGSEA. Unmatched junction bases numbered 7, after V lost 8 bases and J lost 4 bases. CDR3 length: 13 amino acids. CDR3 loop: CSTDRGLATEAFF. CDR3 in DNA: TGCAGCACCGACAGGGGGCTGGCCACTGAAGCTTTCTTT.

This clone was seen just once. The chain joins TRBV19 to TRBJ2-7, with D perhaps TRBD1 (6 bases). The CDR3 runs 15 residues. Germline CDR1 and CDR2: LNHDA and SQIVND (reference sequence). Trimming took off 3 bases at V and 2 bases at J, with 14 bases between the two ends. The CDR3 region is CASSIPTGATYEQYF. In DNA form, the CDR3 reads TGTGCCAGTAGTATCCCGACAGGCGCAACCTACGAGCAGTACTTC. Using reference TRBV19 and TRBJ2-7 for the parts outside the CDR3, the full variable domain is DGGITQSPKYLFRKEGQNVTLSCEQNLNHDAMYWYRQDPGQGLRLIYYSQIVNDFQKGDIAEGYSVSREKKESFPLTVTSAQKNPTAFYLCASSIPTGATYEQYFGPGTRLTVT.

This sequence joins TRBV6-5 and TRBJ2-7; 7 bases fit TRBD2. This CDR3 region has 14 residues. J gave up 0 bases and V 8 bases, and 7 bases lay outside the gene matches. The germline gives CDR1 MNHEY, CDR2 SVGAGI. Here the CDR3 DNA reads TGTGCCAGCGGGACGGGAGGCAGCTCCTACGAGCAGTACTTC. Amino acid sequence: CASGTGGSSYEQYF.

The rearrangement joins TRBV2 to TRBJ2-3, with a tentative D call TRBD1 (5 bases). The CDR3 totals 16 residues. V was shortened by 5 bases and J by 4 bases, with 19 bases between the two germline ends. CDR1 is SNHLY and CDR2 is FYNNEI in the germline V gene. This CDR3 reads CASSPHGAAPADTQYF. CDR3 DNA: TGTGCCAGCAGTCCTCATGGGGCCGCCCCGGCAGATACGCAGTATTTT. Combining the CDR3 with reference TRBV2 and TRBJ2-3 gives the whole variable domain EPEVTQTPSHQVTQMGQEVILRCVPISNHLYFYWYRQILGQKVEFLVSFYNNEISEKSEIFDDQFSVERPDGSNFTLKIRSTKLEDSAMYFCASSPHGAAPADTQYFGPGTRLTVL.

The genes are TRBV5-1 and TRBJ2-7; tentative D call: TRBD2 (7 bases). V dropped 3 bases and J dropped 0 bases, with 10 bases sitting between them. Looked up from germline, CDR1 is SGHRS and CDR2 is YFSETQ. The CDR3 consists of 14 residues. CDR3 loop: CASSSAGASYEQYF. CDR3 bases: TGCGCCAGCAGCTCTGCGGGGGCCTCCTACGAGCAGTACTTC. Looking up the rest from reference TRBV5-1 and TRBJ2-7 gives the full variable domain: KAGVTQTPRYLIKTRGQQVTLSCSPISGHRSVSWYQQTPGQGLQFLFEYFSETQRNKGNFPGRFSGRQFSNSRSEMNVSTLELGDSALYLCASSSAGASYEQYFGPGTRLTVT.

The chain couples TRBV7-3 to TRBJ1-1, with D unresolved. CDR1 and CDR2 (germline): SGHTA, FQGTGA. V gave up 4 bases and J gave up 4 bases, with 19 bases separating them. CDR3 length: 16 residues. This chain's CDR3 is CASSSGRGLLGTEAFF. CDR3 bases: TGTGCCAGCAGCTCGGGCAGAGGGTTATTGGGCACTGAAGCTTTCTTT. The full variable domain, with the rest looked up from reference TRBV7-3 and TRBJ1-1, is GAGVSQTPSNKVTEKGKYVELRCDPISGHTALYWYRQSLGQGPEFLIYFQGTGAADDSGLPNDRFFAVRPEGSVSTLKIQRTERGDSAVYLCASSSGRGLLGTEAFFGQGTRLTVV.

The V gene is TRBV13, the J gene TRBJ1-2; no reliable D call. The length of the CDR3 is 13 residues. The V and J ends lost 4 bases and 1 base respectively, with 7 bases between them. The V gene's germline CDR1 is PRHDT and CDR2 FYEKMQ (reference sequence). Here the CDR3 reads CASSSTSNYGYTF. CDR3 DNA sequence: TGTGCCAGCAGCTCGACTAGTAACTATGGCTACACCTTC. Looking up the rest from reference TRBV13 and TRBJ1-2 gives the full variable domain: AAGVIQSPRHLIKEKRETATLKCYPIPRHDTVYWYQQGPGQDPQFLISFYEKMQSDKGSIPDRFSAQQFSDYHSELNMSSLELGDSALYFCASSSTSNYGYTFGSGTRLTVV.

V and J are TRBV7-9 and TRBJ2-1; 7 bases are a match to TRBD2. Germline V lookup: CDR1 SEHNR, CDR2 FQNEAQ (reference sequence). V lost 2 bases and J lost 6; bases outside the gene matches: 4. The CDR3 runs 14 residues. The CDR3 is CASSLLWGGNEQFF. For the CDR3, the DNA is TGTGCCAGCAGCTTATTGTGGGGGGGCAATGAGCAGTTCTTC.

The rearrangement uses TRBV6-5 and TRBJ2-1, with no clear D. The CDR3 is 14 amino acids. V was cut by 2 bases and J by 5 bases, with 10 bases left in between. CDR1 is MNHEY, CDR2 SVGAGI, per germline. This CDR3 reads CASSYIAGHNEQFF. The CDR3 DNA follows: TGTGCCAGCAGTTACATTGCAGGCCACAATGAGCAGTTCTTC.

V gene TRBV15 combines with J gene TRBJ1-2, with D hard to call. Trimming removed 0 bases from V and 8 bases from J, with 13 bases in between. This CDR3 contains 14 residues. Germline CDR1 reads LNHNV; CDR2 reads YYDKDF (reference sequence). This CDR3 reads CATSRDLVPGGYTF. In DNA form, the CDR3 reads TGTGCCACCAGCAGAGATTTGGTGCCCGGGGGCTACACCTTC.

This clone has just one count. The J gene is TRBJ2-2, the V gene TRBV18; D remains unclear. Germline V gives CDR1 KGHSH, CDR2 LQKENI. Trimming cost V 1 base and J 3 bases, with 3 bases left between them. The CDR3 runs to 13 residues. The CDR3 DNA follows: TGTGCCAGCTCACCACATGACACCGGGGAGCTGTTTTTT. Its translation is CASSPHDTGELFF.

The chain carries TRBV7-3 and TRBJ2-3, with D unresolved. Trimming stripped 5 bases from V and 5 bases from J, with 17 bases between. Germline-derived CDR1 and CDR2 are SGHTA and FQGTGA. The CDR3 consists of 15 residues. This CDR3 reads CASSQRNPWEDTQYF. The CDR3 DNA is TGTGCCAGCAGCCAGAGGAATCCCTGGGAAGATACGCAGTATTTT.

The chain uses TRBV4-3 and TRBJ2-2, with D tentatively TRBD1 (6 bases). The CDR3 runs 16 residues. V gave up 2 bases and J gave up 4 bases, with 14 bases separating them. The V gene's germline CDR1 is LGHNA and CDR2 YSLEER. Here the CDR3 reads CASSQPTGTSTGELFF. In DNA, the CDR3 is TGCGCCAGCAGCCAACCAACCGGGACATCCACCGGGGAGCTGTTTTTT.

The CDR3, as DNA: TGTGCCAGTAGTATTTCTACCGGGACAGGGGTAGGAGTGAACACTGAAGCTTTCTTT. Translated, it gives CASSISTGTGVGVNTEAFF. This chain connects TRBV19 to TRBJ1-1; 10 bases are shared with TRBD1. Trimming removed 3 bases from V and 0 bases from J; junction bases left unmatched: 13. CDR3 length equals 19 residues. Per the germline V gene, CDR1 is LNHDA and CDR2 is SQIVND (reference sequence).

The chain carries TRBV28 and TRBJ1-2, with 9 bases lining up with TRBD1. V lost 1 base, J lost 5 bases, and 5 bases stayed unmatched. Germline CDR1 is MDHEN and CDR2 is SYDVKM. This CDR3 has 15 residues. In nucleotides, the CDR3 is TGTGCCAGCAGTTTATCGTGGACAGGGGTATATGGCTACACCTTC. This translates into CASSLSWTGVYGYTF.

This clone showed up just once. The chain recombines TRBV9 with TRBJ2-3; D is uncertain. V was pared by 4 bases and J by 6 bases, with 18 bases between. The CDR3 sequence is 15 residues long. The germline gives CDR1 SGDLS, CDR2 YYNGEE. The CDR3 reads CASSPPMRPADTQYF. The CDR3 DNA reads TGTGCCAGCAGCCCCCCCATGAGACCGGCGGATACGCAGTATTTT.

This chain links TRBV11-3 with TRBJ2-1, with 7 bases that match TRBD2. The ends lost 5 bases at V and 0 bases at J; junction bases unmatched: 7. The CDR3 contains 16 residues. Germline loops: CDR1 SGHNT, CDR2 YENEEA. Here the CDR3 reads CASSAASGSSYNEQFF. The CDR3 coding sequence is TGTGCCAGCAGCGCCGCTAGCGGCAGCTCCTACAATGAGCAGTTCTTC.